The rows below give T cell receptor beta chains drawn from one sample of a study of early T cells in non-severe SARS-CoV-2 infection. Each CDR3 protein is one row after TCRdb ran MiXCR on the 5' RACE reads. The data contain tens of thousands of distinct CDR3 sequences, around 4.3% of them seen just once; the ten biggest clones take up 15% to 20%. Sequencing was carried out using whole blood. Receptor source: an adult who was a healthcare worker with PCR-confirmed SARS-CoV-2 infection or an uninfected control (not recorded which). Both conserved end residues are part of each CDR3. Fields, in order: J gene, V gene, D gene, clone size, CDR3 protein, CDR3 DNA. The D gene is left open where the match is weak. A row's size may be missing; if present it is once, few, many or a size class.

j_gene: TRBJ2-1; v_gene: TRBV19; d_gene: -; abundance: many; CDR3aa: CASSSQGSNEQFF; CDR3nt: TGTGCCAGTAGTAGTCAGGGATCGAATGAGCAGTTCTTC
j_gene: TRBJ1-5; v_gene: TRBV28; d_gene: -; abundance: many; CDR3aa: CASSYPFFEGRNQPQHF; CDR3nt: TGTGCCAGCAGTTACCCCTTTTTTGAGGGGAGGAATCAGCCCCAGCATTTT
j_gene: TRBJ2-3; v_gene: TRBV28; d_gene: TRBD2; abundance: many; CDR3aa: CASKREAPSTDTQYF; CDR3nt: TGTGCCAGCAAGCGGGAGGCGCCTAGCACAGATACGCAGTATTTT
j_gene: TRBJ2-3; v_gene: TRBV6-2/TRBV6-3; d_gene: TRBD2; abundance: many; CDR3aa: CASSYLAGYTDTQYF; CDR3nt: TGTGCCAGCAGTTACCTAGCGGGATACACAGATACGCAGTATTTT
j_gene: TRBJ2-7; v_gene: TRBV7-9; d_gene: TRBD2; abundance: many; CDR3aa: CASSPRLAGGRSYEQYF; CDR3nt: TGTGCCAGCAGCCCCCGACTAGCGGGAGGGCGGTCCTACGAGCAGTACTTC
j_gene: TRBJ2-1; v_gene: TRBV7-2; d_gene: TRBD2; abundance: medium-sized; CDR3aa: CASSFLSSGRGEQFF; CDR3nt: TGTGCCAGCAGCTTTTTGTCTAGCGGGAGAGGGGAGCAGTTCTTC
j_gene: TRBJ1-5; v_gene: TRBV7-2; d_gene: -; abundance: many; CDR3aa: CASSFSFQQPQHF; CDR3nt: TGTGCCAGCAGCTTCTCGTTCCAGCAGCCCCAGCATTTT
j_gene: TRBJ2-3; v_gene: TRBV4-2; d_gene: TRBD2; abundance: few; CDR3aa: CASSQEGGAPDTQYF; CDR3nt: TGTGCCAGCAGCCAAGAGGGAGGGGCCCCAGATACGCAGTATTTT
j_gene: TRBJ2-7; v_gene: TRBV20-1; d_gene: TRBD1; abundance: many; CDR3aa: CSARDPLGTDAYEQYF; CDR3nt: TGCAGTGCTAGAGATCCGTTAGGGACAGACGCCTACGAGCAGTACTTC
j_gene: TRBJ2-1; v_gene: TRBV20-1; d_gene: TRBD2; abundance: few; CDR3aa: CSARTSGRVFFGGNEQFF; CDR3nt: TGCAGTGCACGGACTAGCGGGAGGGTCTTCTTCGGTGGGAATGAGCAGTTCTTC
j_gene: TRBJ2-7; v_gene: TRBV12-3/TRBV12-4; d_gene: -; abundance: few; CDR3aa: CASSRWGPLSYEQYF; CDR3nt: TGTGCCAGCAGTAGGTGGGGACCCCTAAGCTACGAGCAGTACTTC
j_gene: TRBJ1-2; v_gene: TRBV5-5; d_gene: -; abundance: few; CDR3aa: CASSPGFYGYTF; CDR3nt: TGTGCCAGCAGCCCGGGCTTCTATGGCTACACCTTC
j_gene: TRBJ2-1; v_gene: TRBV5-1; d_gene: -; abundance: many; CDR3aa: CASSYGRPPPYNEQFF; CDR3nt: TGCGCCAGCAGCTATGGACGTCCCCCCCCCTACAATGAGCAGTTCTTC
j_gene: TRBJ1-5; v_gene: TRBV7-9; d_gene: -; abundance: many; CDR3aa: CASSTDSGNSNQPQHF; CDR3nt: TGTGCCAGCAGCACCGACTCCGGGAACAGCAATCAGCCCCAGCATTTT
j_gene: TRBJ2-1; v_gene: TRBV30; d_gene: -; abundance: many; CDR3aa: CAWSVENEQFF; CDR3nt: TGTGCCTGGAGTGTAGAGAATGAGCAGTTCTTC
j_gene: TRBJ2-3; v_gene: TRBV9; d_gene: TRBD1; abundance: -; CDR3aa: CASSVGITGGFTDTQYF; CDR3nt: TGTGCCAGCAGCGTAGGGATCACAGGGGGATTCACAGATACGCAGTATTTT
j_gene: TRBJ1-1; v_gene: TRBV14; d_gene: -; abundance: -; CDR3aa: CASSREGNTEAFF; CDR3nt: TGTGCCAGCAGCCGGGAGGGGAACACTGAAGCTTTCTTT
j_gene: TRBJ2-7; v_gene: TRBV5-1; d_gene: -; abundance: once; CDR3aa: CASSRLSGSSYEQYF; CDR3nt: TGCGCCAGCAGCAGACTAAGCGGTAGCTCCTACGAGCAGTACTTC
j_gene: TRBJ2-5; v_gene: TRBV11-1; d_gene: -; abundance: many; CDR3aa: CASRPNSGGQETQYF; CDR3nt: TGTGCCAGCAGACCGAACTCCGGGGGACAAGAGACCCAGTACTTC
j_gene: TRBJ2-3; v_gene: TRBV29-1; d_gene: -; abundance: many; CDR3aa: CSVVVGRTDTQYF; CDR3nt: TGCAGCGTTGTAGTAGGTCGGACAGATACGCAGTATTTT
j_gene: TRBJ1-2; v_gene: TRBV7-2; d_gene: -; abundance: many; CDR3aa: CASGYRTHTYGYTF; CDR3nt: TGTGCCAGCGGGTATCGGACGCACACCTATGGCTACACCTTC
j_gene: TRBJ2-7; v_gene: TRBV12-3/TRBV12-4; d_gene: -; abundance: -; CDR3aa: CASSLSRIPYEQYF; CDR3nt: TGTGCCAGCAGTTTATCCCGTATCCCCTACGAGCAGTACTTC
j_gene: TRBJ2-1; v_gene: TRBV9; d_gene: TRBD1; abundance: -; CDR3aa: CASSVAGGAANEQFF; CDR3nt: TGTGCCAGCAGCGTAGCAGGGGGCGCGGCCAATGAGCAGTTCTTC
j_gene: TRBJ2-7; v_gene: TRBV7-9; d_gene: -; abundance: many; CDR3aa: CASSSPVYYEQYF; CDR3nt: TGTGCCAGCAGCTCGCCCGTCTACTACGAGCAGTACTTC
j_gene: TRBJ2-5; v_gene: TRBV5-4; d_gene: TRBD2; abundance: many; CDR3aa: CASSTGTSGMKTQYF; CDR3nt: TGTGCCAGCAGCACCGGGACTAGCGGGATGAAGACCCAGTACTTC
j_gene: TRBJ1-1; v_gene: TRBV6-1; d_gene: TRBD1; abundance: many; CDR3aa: CASSPRQGLNTEAFF; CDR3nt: TGTGCCAGCAGTCCTCGACAGGGACTGAACACTGAAGCTTTCTTT
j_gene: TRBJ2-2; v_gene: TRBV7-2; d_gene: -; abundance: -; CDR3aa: CASSWSGSNTGELFF; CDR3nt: TGTGCCAGCAGCTGGTCCGGGAGCAACACCGGGGAGCTGTTTTTT
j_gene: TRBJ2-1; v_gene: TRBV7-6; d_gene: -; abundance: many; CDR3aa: CASSREAGHYSYNEQFF; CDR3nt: TGTGCCAGCAGTCGGGAAGCGGGACACTACTCCTACAATGAGCAGTTCTTC
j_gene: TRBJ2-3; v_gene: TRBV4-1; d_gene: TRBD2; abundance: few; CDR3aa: CASSPRGLAGEFSTDTQYF; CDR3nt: TGCGCCAGCAGCCCCCGGGGACTAGCGGGAGAGTTTAGCACAGATACGCAGTATTTT
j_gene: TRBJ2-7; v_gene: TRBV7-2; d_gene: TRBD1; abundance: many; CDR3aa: CASSLAAQGAREQYF; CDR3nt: TGTGCCAGCAGCTTAGCGGCACAGGGGGCGCGAGAGCAGTACTTC
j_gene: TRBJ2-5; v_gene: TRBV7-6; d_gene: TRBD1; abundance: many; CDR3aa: CASSTHRGRETQYF; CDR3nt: TGTGCCAGCAGCACCCACAGGGGGCGCGAGACCCAGTACTTC
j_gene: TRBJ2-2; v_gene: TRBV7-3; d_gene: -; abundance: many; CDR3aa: CASSPQGFGELFF; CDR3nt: TGTGCCAGCAGCCCGCAGGGGTTCGGGGAGCTGTTTTTT
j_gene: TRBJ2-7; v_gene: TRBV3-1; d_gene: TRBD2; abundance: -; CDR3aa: CASSATSGSYEQYF; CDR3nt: TGTGCCAGCAGCGCGACTAGCGGGAGTTACGAGCAGTACTTC
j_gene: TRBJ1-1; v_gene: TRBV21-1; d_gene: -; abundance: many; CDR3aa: CASSKKRTGGYTEAFF; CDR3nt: TGTGCCAGCAGCAAAAAAAGGACAGGAGGATACACTGAAGCTTTCTTT
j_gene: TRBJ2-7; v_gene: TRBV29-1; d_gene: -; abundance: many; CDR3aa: CSAITGDFDYEQYF; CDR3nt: TGCAGCGCCATAACAGGGGACTTTGACTACGAGCAGTACTTC
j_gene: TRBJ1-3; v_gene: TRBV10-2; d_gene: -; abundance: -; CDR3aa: CASSGRIGGAGNTIYF; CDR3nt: TGCGCCAGCAGTGGAAGAATAGGGGGAGCTGGAAACACCATATATTTT
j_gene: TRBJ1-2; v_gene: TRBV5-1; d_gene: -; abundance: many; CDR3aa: CASSLERSGSGYTF; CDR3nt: TGCGCCAGCAGCTTGGAGCGGTCGGGGTCCGGCTACACCTTC
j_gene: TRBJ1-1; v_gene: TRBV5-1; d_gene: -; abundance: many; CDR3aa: CASSLATQNTEAFF; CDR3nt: TGCGCCAGCAGCTTGGCGACCCAGAACACTGAAGCTTTCTTT
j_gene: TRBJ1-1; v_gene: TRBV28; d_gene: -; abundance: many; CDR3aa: CASSLGGVDTEAFF; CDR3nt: TGTGCCAGCAGTTTGGGGGGAGTGGACACTGAAGCTTTCTTT
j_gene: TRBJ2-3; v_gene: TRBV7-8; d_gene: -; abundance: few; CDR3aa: CASSPQSGLQLYF; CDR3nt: TGTGCCAGCAGCCCTCAATCCGGGCTCCAACTCTATTTT
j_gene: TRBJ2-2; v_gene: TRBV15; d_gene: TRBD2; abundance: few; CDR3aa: CATSRVAGDRELFF; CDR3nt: TGTGCCACCAGCAGAGTTGCGGGAGACAGGGAGCTGTTTTTT